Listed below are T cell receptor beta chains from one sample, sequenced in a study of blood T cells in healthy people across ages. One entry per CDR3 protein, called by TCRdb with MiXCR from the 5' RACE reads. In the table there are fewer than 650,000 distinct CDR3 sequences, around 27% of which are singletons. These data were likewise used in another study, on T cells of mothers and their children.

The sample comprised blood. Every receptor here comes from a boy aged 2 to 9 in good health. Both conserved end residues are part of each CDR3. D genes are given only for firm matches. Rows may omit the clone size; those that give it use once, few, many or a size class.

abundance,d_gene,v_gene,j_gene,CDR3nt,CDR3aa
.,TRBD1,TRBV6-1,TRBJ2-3,TGTGCCAGCAGTCCCTTATGTGGACAGGGAGGTGATACGCAGTATTTT,CASSPLCGQGGDTQYF
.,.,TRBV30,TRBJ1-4,TGTGCCTGGAGTAACGTCCAGGGCGTCGGTGAAAAACTGTTTTTT,CAWSNVQGVGEKLFF
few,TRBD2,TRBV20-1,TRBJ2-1,TGCAGTGCTAGGGGCTGGACTAGCGGGACCAGGGATGAGCAGTTCTTC,CSARGWTSGTRDEQFF
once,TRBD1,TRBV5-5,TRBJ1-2,TGTGCCAGCAGCTCGACTCAGGGGGTTGGGTATGGCTACACCTTC,CASSSTQGVGYGYTF
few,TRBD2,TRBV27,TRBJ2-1,TGTGCCAGCAGTTTATCGTGGGGGGGTTACAATGAGCAGTTCTTC,CASSLSWGGYNEQFF
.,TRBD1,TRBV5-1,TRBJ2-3,TGCGCCAGCAGGTCTACAGGGGGCTTGGCAGATACGCAGTATTTT,CASRSTGGLADTQYF
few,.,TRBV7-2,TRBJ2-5,TGTGCCAGCAGCTTATCGCTAGCGAGAGAGACCCAGTACTTC,CASSLSLARETQYF
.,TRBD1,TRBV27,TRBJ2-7,TGTGCCAGCAGACCCTCCATGACAGGGGACGGCGATCAGTACTTC,CASRPSMTGDGDQYF
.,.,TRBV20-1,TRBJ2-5,TGCAGTGCTGGAATCGCGGGGAACCAAGAGACCCAGTACTTC,CSAGIAGNQETQYF
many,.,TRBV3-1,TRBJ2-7,TGTGCCAGCAGCCAAGCCTCCTACGAGCAGTACTTC,CASSQASYEQYF
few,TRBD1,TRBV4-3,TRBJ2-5,TGCGCCAGCAGCAGCCGGGACAGGGGGCATGCAGAGACCCAGTACTTC,CASSSRDRGHAETQYF
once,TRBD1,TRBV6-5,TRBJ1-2,TGTGCCAGCAGTCGACAGGGCTTCTATGGCTACACCTTC,CASSRQGFYGYTF
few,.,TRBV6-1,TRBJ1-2,TGTGCCAGCAGTGAGGCAGGCCTTCTTAACTATGGCTACACCTTC,CASSEAGLLNYGYTF
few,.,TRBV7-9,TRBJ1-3,TGTGCCAGCAGCCTGGGCCCTACGAAGGGAAACACCATATATTTT,CASSLGPTKGNTIYF
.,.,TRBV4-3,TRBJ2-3,TGCGCCAGCAGCCAAGAGGTCCTCACAGATACGCAGTATTTT,CASSQEVLTDTQYF
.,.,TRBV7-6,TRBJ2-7,TGTGCCAGCAGCTTAGCACTCGGTCCCGAGCAGTACTTC,CASSLALGPEQYF
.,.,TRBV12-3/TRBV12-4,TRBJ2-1,TGTGCCAGCAGTTTTGGTAGCTCCTACAATGAGCAGTTCTTC,CASSFGSSYNEQFF
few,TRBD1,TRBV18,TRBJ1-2,TGTGCCAGCTCCATCGGGACAGGGAGAGTTGGCTATGGCTACACCTTC,CASSIGTGRVGYGYTF
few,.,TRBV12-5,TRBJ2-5,TGTGCTAGTGGTTTGGTACTGACACTGGAGTCCCAAGAGACCCAGTACTTC,CASGLVLTLESQETQYF
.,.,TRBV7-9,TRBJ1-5,TGTGCCAGCAGCTTAGCTACTTCCGACGAGGGCAATCAGCCCCAGCATTTT,CASSLATSDEGNQPQHF
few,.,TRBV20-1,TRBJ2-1,TGCAGTGCTAGAGATTTTCAGGGCGACAATGAGCAGTTCTTC,CSARDFQGDNEQFF
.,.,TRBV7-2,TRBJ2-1,TGTGCCAGCAGCCCTATGGGGGTCTACAATGAGCAGTTCTTC,CASSPMGVYNEQFF
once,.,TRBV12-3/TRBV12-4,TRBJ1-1,TGTGCCAGCAGTTTAGCCAGGGTATGGACTGAAGCTTTCTTT,CASSLARVWTEAFF